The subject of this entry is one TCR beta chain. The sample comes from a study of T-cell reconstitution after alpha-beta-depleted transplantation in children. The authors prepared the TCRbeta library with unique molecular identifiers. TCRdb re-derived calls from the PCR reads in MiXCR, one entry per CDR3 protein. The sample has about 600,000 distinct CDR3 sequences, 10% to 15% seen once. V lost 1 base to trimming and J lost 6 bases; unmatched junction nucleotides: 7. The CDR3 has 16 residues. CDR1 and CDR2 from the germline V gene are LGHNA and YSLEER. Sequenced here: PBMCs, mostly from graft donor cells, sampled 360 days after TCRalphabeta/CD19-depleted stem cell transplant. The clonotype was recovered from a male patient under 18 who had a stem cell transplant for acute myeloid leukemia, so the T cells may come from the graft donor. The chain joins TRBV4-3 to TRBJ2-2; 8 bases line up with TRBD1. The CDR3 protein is CASSQGAGGWPGELFF. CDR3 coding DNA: TGCGCCAGCAGCCAAGGGGCAGGGGGCTGGCCCGGGGAGCTGTTTTTT.